This TCR beta chain emerged from a study of technical replicates of blood from a handful of donors. Germline assignment: CDR1 SGHAT and CDR2 FQNNGV. There are 15 residues in the CDR3. V was clipped by 6 bases and J by 6 bases, with 17 bases between them. Profiling relied on immunoSEQ multiplex PCR, and the TCRdb table lists in-frame clones only, not all of them. The sample shows 95,000 to 100,000 clones, approximately 94% of them seen only once. The sequenced material came from T cells isolated from PBMCs. The chain uses TRBV11-2 and TRBJ1-4, with a tentative D call TRBD1 (5 bases). The clonotype originates from a human donor in good health. As DNA, the CDR3 is TGTGCCAGCAGTCACTATGGAGGGGTAGATGAAAAACTGTTTTTT. It specifies CASSHYGGVDEKLFF. The whole variable domain, remainder taken from reference TRBV11-2 and TRBJ1-4, is EAGVAQSPRYKIIEKRQSVAFWCNPISGHATLYWYQQILGQGPKLLIQFQNNGVVDDSQLPKDRFSAERLKGVDSTLKIQPAKLEDSAVYLCASSHYGGVDEKLFFGSGTQLSVL.